A selection of T cell receptor beta chains follows, all from one sample in a study of blood T cells in healthy people across ages. TCRdb re-called the 5' RACE reads through MiXCR, storing one row per CDR3 protein. The sample contains 250,000 to 300,000 distinct CDR3 sequences, roughly 26% of which appear only once. Sequencing input: blood. The receptors stem from a woman between 70 and 85 years old in good health. Both conserved end residues are part of each CDR3. The D gene is left open where the match is weak. The size of a clone is reported for some rows only, either as once, few or many, or as a class for expanded clones.

D gene: TRBD1; clone size: once; V gene: TRBV7-6; J gene: TRBJ1-5; CDR3 DNA: TGTGCCAGCAGCCCGACGACAGGGTTCAATCAGCCCCAGCATTTT; CDR3 protein: CASSPTTGFNQPQHF
D gene: .; clone size: .; V gene: TRBV25-1; J gene: TRBJ2-5; CDR3 DNA: TGTGCCAGTGGCCGACGGAGGCCTGGGGAGACCCAGTACTTC; CDR3 protein: CASGRRRPGETQYF
D gene: .; clone size: .; V gene: TRBV7-2; J gene: TRBJ1-1; CDR3 DNA: TGTGCCAGCAGCTTTCGCTGGGAGAAGACTGAAGCTTTCTTT; CDR3 protein: CASSFRWEKTEAFF
D gene: .; clone size: .; V gene: TRBV11-2; J gene: TRBJ2-5; CDR3 DNA: TGTGCCAGCAGCTCGTGGAAAGGCCTCGGCAATAAAGAGACCCAGTACTTC; CDR3 protein: CASSSWKGLGNKETQYF
D gene: TRBD1; clone size: .; V gene: TRBV3-1; J gene: TRBJ2-5; CDR3 DNA: TGTGCCAGCCAAACCGGGACAGAACCGGAGACCCAGTACTTC; CDR3 protein: CASQTGTEPETQYF
D gene: .; clone size: .; V gene: TRBV10-3; J gene: TRBJ2-7; CDR3 DNA: TGTGCCATCAGTGATCCCAACGAGCAGTACTTC; CDR3 protein: CAISDPNEQYF
D gene: .; clone size: many; V gene: TRBV6-2/TRBV6-3; J gene: TRBJ2-5; CDR3 DNA: TGTGCCAGCAGTAGAAACCAAGAGACCCAGTACTTC; CDR3 protein: CASSRNQETQYF
D gene: .; clone size: .; V gene: TRBV5-1; J gene: TRBJ1-1; CDR3 DNA: TGCGCCAGCAGCTTGGAGGGACACCCAGACACTGAAGCTTTCTTT; CDR3 protein: CASSLEGHPDTEAFF
D gene: TRBD1; clone size: few; V gene: TRBV29-1; J gene: TRBJ1-1; CDR3 DNA: TGCAGCGTTAAAGGACAGGGATGGACTGAAGCTTTCTTT; CDR3 protein: CSVKGQGWTEAFF
D gene: TRBD1; clone size: .; V gene: TRBV27; J gene: TRBJ2-7; CDR3 DNA: TGTGCCAGCAGCGACAGGGAAGGGGCCTACGAGCAGTACTTC; CDR3 protein: CASSDREGAYEQYF
D gene: TRBD2; clone size: .; V gene: TRBV28; J gene: TRBJ2-3; CDR3 DNA: TGTGCCAGCACCCGGGTGGGACTACGAGATACGCAGTATTTT; CDR3 protein: CASTRVGLRDTQYF
D gene: TRBD2; clone size: few; V gene: TRBV4-1; J gene: TRBJ2-1; CDR3 DNA: TGCGCCAGCAGCCAAGATAGTACTAGCGAAGGATATGAGCAGTTCTTC; CDR3 protein: CASSQDSTSEGYEQFF
D gene: TRBD2; clone size: .; V gene: TRBV4-2; J gene: TRBJ2-5; CDR3 DNA: TGTGCCAGCAGCCCCGCTCGACTAGCGGGAGGGCCTAAAGAGACCCAGTACTTC; CDR3 protein: CASSPARLAGGPKETQYF
D gene: .; clone size: few; V gene: TRBV20-1; J gene: TRBJ2-5; CDR3 DNA: TGCAGTGCTGTCCGGGACTTTCAAGAGACCCAGTACTTC; CDR3 protein: CSAVRDFQETQYF
D gene: TRBD2; clone size: .; V gene: TRBV5-6; J gene: TRBJ2-5; CDR3 DNA: TGTGCCAGCAGCTTGGGCGGGAGGGCCGGAGAGACCCAGTACTTC; CDR3 protein: CASSLGGRAGETQYF
D gene: .; clone size: .; V gene: TRBV6-1; J gene: TRBJ2-1; CDR3 DNA: TGTGCCAGCAGGGCCGTTATGGCGGGGTATGTGTTCGGTGAGCAGTTCTTC; CDR3 protein: CASRAVMAGYVFGEQFF
D gene: .; clone size: .; V gene: TRBV29-1; J gene: TRBJ2-1; CDR3 DNA: TGCAGCGCCATCCACAATGAGCAGTTCTTC; CDR3 protein: CSAIHNEQFF
D gene: TRBD2; clone size: few; V gene: TRBV7-9; J gene: TRBJ2-7; CDR3 DNA: TGTGCCAGCAGCTTATTCACTAGCGGAAAGAACGAGCAGTACTTC; CDR3 protein: CASSLFTSGKNEQYF
D gene: .; clone size: .; V gene: TRBV7-2; J gene: TRBJ2-3; CDR3 DNA: TGTGCCAGCAGCTCTACCCGGGATCCGGGCACAGATACGCAGTATTTT; CDR3 protein: CASSSTRDPGTDTQYF
D gene: TRBD2; clone size: few; V gene: TRBV29-1; J gene: TRBJ2-3; CDR3 DNA: TGCAGCGTAAAACTAGCGTCTAGCACAGATACGCAGTATTTT; CDR3 protein: CSVKLASSTDTQYF
D gene: TRBD2; clone size: few; V gene: TRBV5-1; J gene: TRBJ2-2; CDR3 DNA: TGCGCCAGCAGCTTGAGACTAGCGGTATCCACCGGGGAGCTGTTTTTT; CDR3 protein: CASSLRLAVSTGELFF
D gene: .; clone size: .; V gene: TRBV29-1; J gene: TRBJ2-3; CDR3 DNA: TGCAGCGTTGATGGGGCTACTAGCACAGATACGCAGTATTTT; CDR3 protein: CSVDGATSTDTQYF
D gene: .; clone size: once; V gene: TRBV4-2; J gene: TRBJ2-3; CDR3 DNA: TGTGCCAGCAGCCATTCCCAGGGGGGGACAGATACGCAGTATTTT; CDR3 protein: CASSHSQGGTDTQYF
D gene: .; clone size: .; V gene: TRBV28; J gene: TRBJ1-2; CDR3 DNA: TGTGCCAGCAGTTTGCTTACGGTTGGCTACACCTTC; CDR3 protein: CASSLLTVGYTF
D gene: .; clone size: few; V gene: TRBV6-1; J gene: TRBJ2-2; CDR3 DNA: TGTGCCAGCAGGGCTACAGGGTCAGACAACACCGGGGAGCTGTTTTTT; CDR3 protein: CASRATGSDNTGELFF
D gene: .; clone size: .; V gene: TRBV25-1; J gene: TRBJ2-2; CDR3 DNA: TGTGCCAGCACCGGTAGAGGGCCCCTGAAGACCGGGGAGCTGTTTTTT; CDR3 protein: CASTGRGPLKTGELFF
D gene: TRBD1; clone size: .; V gene: TRBV9; J gene: TRBJ2-1; CDR3 DNA: TGTGCCAGCAGCCATGGACAGGGAGTATCGGCTAGCGACTCCCCCAATGAGCAGTTCTTC; CDR3 protein: CASSHGQGVSASDSPNEQFF
D gene: .; clone size: few; V gene: TRBV7-2; J gene: TRBJ2-7; CDR3 DNA: TGTGCCAGCAGCCGTTCGGGGACCCGGAGCCACGAGCAGTACTTC; CDR3 protein: CASSRSGTRSHEQYF
D gene: TRBD1; clone size: .; V gene: TRBV5-1; J gene: TRBJ1-1; CDR3 DNA: TGCGCCAGCAGCACGACAGGGGTTGGGAACACTGAAGCTTTCTTT; CDR3 protein: CASSTTGVGNTEAFF
D gene: .; clone size: few; V gene: TRBV10-2; J gene: TRBJ2-7; CDR3 DNA: TGCGCCACCTCGCGGGACCGTGCCTACGAGCAGTACTTC; CDR3 protein: CATSRDRAYEQYF
D gene: TRBD1; clone size: .; V gene: TRBV28; J gene: TRBJ1-5; CDR3 DNA: TGTGCCAGCAGTCCCACGGGACAGAATCAGCCCCAGCATTTT; CDR3 protein: CASSPTGQNQPQHF
D gene: .; clone size: once; V gene: TRBV5-1; J gene: TRBJ2-7; CDR3 DNA: TGCGCCAGCAGCTTGGCGGCCGGGGCGAACACCTACGAGCAGTACTTC; CDR3 protein: CASSLAAGANTYEQYF
D gene: TRBD1; clone size: .; V gene: TRBV12-5; J gene: TRBJ1-2; CDR3 DNA: TGTGCTAGTGGTTTCTACCCCCCCTTCGACAGGGACTATGGCTACACCTTC; CDR3 protein: CASGFYPPFDRDYGYTF
D gene: TRBD2; clone size: few; V gene: TRBV5-1; J gene: TRBJ2-5; CDR3 DNA: TGCGCCAGCACGTCGGGGGGGTACCAAGAGACCCAGTACTTC; CDR3 protein: CASTSGGYQETQYF
D gene: .; clone size: once; V gene: TRBV4-3; J gene: TRBJ2-2; CDR3 DNA: TGCGCCAGCAGCCCTGACCCGAGGACAATGAACACCGGGGAGCTGTTTTTT; CDR3 protein: CASSPDPRTMNTGELFF
D gene: .; clone size: .; V gene: TRBV20-1; J gene: TRBJ1-2; CDR3 DNA: TGCAGTACCGTCTCTCTGAACTATGGCTACACCTTC; CDR3 protein: CSTVSLNYGYTF
D gene: .; clone size: few; V gene: TRBV25-1; J gene: TRBJ2-7; CDR3 DNA: TGTGCCAGCAGTGATGACGAACCTTACGAGCAGTACTTC; CDR3 protein: CASSDDEPYEQYF
D gene: TRBD2; clone size: .; V gene: TRBV20-1; J gene: TRBJ2-7; CDR3 DNA: TGCAGTGCTAGCCCCGGGAGGGGGAAGTACGAGCAGTACTTC; CDR3 protein: CSASPGRGKYEQYF
D gene: .; clone size: .; V gene: TRBV20-1; J gene: TRBJ1-6; CDR3 DNA: TGCAGTGCTATCGGCAATTCATCACCCCTCCACTTT; CDR3 protein: CSAIGNSSPLHF
D gene: TRBD2; clone size: .; V gene: TRBV7-9; J gene: TRBJ2-7; CDR3 DNA: TGTGCCAGCAGCCCTTTAGGACTAGCGGGAACGAGCGAGCAGTACTTC; CDR3 protein: CASSPLGLAGTSEQYF
D gene: .; clone size: .; V gene: TRBV5-1; J gene: TRBJ1-4; CDR3 DNA: TGCGCCAGCAGCCCGACAGTGGCTAATGAAAAACTGTTTTTT; CDR3 protein: CASSPTVANEKLFF
D gene: TRBD1; clone size: .; V gene: TRBV5-1; J gene: TRBJ1-2; CDR3 DNA: TGCGCCAGCGCCGACAGGGTTGGTTCCAACTATGGCTACACCTTC; CDR3 protein: CASADRVGSNYGYTF
D gene: .; clone size: .; V gene: TRBV20-1; J gene: TRBJ1-1; CDR3 DNA: TGCAGTGCTAGATTCTCAGGGCTTAATACTGAAGCTTTCTTT; CDR3 protein: CSARFSGLNTEAFF
D gene: TRBD1; clone size: .; V gene: TRBV5-1; J gene: TRBJ2-6; CDR3 DNA: TGCGCCAGCAGCTCCACAGGGGACGGGGCCAACGTCCTGACTTTC; CDR3 protein: CASSSTGDGANVLTF
D gene: TRBD1; clone size: .; V gene: TRBV29-1; J gene: TRBJ1-5; CDR3 DNA: TGCAGCGTTCGACAGGGAAGCAATCAGCCCCAGCATTTT; CDR3 protein: CSVRQGSNQPQHF
D gene: .; clone size: .; V gene: TRBV25-1; J gene: TRBJ1-2; CDR3 DNA: TGTGCCAGCAGTGCCAGCTCCTATGGCTACACCTTC; CDR3 protein: CASSASSYGYTF
D gene: TRBD1; clone size: .; V gene: TRBV28; J gene: TRBJ2-7; CDR3 DNA: TGTGCCAGCACTATAGACAGGGGCGAGCAGTACTTC; CDR3 protein: CASTIDRGEQYF
D gene: TRBD2; clone size: once; V gene: TRBV2; J gene: TRBJ2-2; CDR3 DNA: TGTGCCAGCAGTGAGACTAGCGGAAGTACCGGGGAGCTGTTTTTT; CDR3 protein: CASSETSGSTGELFF
D gene: .; clone size: few; V gene: TRBV28; J gene: TRBJ2-5; CDR3 DNA: TGTGCCAGCAGCTTCCGCAGGGGCGGCCAAGAGACCCAGTACTTC; CDR3 protein: CASSFRRGGQETQYF
D gene: .; clone size: .; V gene: TRBV28; J gene: TRBJ2-7; CDR3 DNA: TGTGCCAGCAGCTCTCTTTATGGCTCGTACGAGCAGTACTTC; CDR3 protein: CASSSLYGSYEQYF
D gene: .; clone size: .; V gene: TRBV5-1; J gene: TRBJ1-1; CDR3 DNA: TGCGCCAGCAGCCTTGACAGTCAGAACACTGAAGCTTTCTTT; CDR3 protein: CASSLDSQNTEAFF
D gene: .; clone size: .; V gene: TRBV12-3/TRBV12-4; J gene: TRBJ2-5; CDR3 DNA: TGTGCCAGCAGTGGGCGGACCCAGTACTTC; CDR3 protein: CASSGRTQYF
D gene: .; clone size: .; V gene: TRBV20-1; J gene: TRBJ2-1; CDR3 DNA: TGCAGTGCTAGAGATCGAGTCTACAATGAGCAGTTCTTC; CDR3 protein: CSARDRVYNEQFF
D gene: TRBD1; clone size: .; V gene: TRBV7-2; J gene: TRBJ1-1; CDR3 DNA: TGTGCCAGCAGCCTCCCGGGACAGGGGGCGAACACTGAAGCTTTCTTT; CDR3 protein: CASSLPGQGANTEAFF
D gene: .; clone size: few; V gene: TRBV12-3/TRBV12-4; J gene: TRBJ1-6; CDR3 DNA: TGTGCCAGCAGACTAGGGACGGATTCACCCCTCCACTTT; CDR3 protein: CASRLGTDSPLHF
D gene: TRBD1; clone size: few; V gene: TRBV7-2; J gene: TRBJ2-1; CDR3 DNA: TGTGCCAGCAGCTTATTGGGTCAGGGGGCAGGGGGTTTCTACAATGAGCAGTTCTTC; CDR3 protein: CASSLLGQGAGGFYNEQFF
D gene: .; clone size: few; V gene: TRBV20-1; J gene: TRBJ2-5; CDR3 DNA: TGCAGTGCTAGAGGTACTAGCGGACAGGGGCATTGGCAGTACTTC; CDR3 protein: CSARGTSGQGHWQYF